The 20 T cell receptor beta chains listed next were all sequenced from one sample in a study of prognosis after radiotherapy for stage I lung cancer (dated by TCRdb to about 2021). The run used an Illumina HiSeq 3000. Two rounds of multiplex PCR were performed to amplify the TCR beta CDR3 region from genomic DNA. In the first round of PCR, primers specific to each TRBV and TRBJ gene were used, and the primer sequences are filed in Chinese patent CN105087789A. In TCRdb, the public reads were trimmed at Q25 with fastp and aligned with MiXCR, with productive beta chains retained. Each record represents a unique CDR3 protein, reported with the most common genes and DNA among its rows. This sample gives about 32,000 distinct CDR3 sequences in total; 35% to 45% of them show up just once. Approximately 15% of the sample comes from the top ten. This specimen consisted of PBMCs, obtained before or after stereotactic body radiation therapy (not recorded which). The receptors shown here come from a donor over 45 with non-small cell lung cancer.

This clonotype was seen ten or more times. The rearrangement joins TRBV11-2 to TRBJ2-1; no clear D gene. The CDR3 consists of 12 residues. The germline V gene has CDR1 SGHAT and CDR2 FQNNGV. The V gene lost 5 bases and the J gene lost 9 bases, with 11 bases spanning the gap. CDR3 nucleotides: TGTGCCAGCAGCCGCAGCCTAGGTGAGCAGTTCTTC. It translates to CASSRSLGEQFF.

This clonotype was detected many times. The genes are TRBV6-1 and TRBJ2-5, with 7 bases lining up with TRBD1. Germline loops: CDR1 MNHNS, CDR2 SASEGT. The CDR3 loop spans 12 amino acids. The trim removed 6 bases at V and 6 bases at J, leaving 4 bases unmatched. For the CDR3, the DNA is TGTGCCAGCAGAAGACAGGGAAAGACCCAGTACTTC. Translated, it gives CASRRQGKTQYF.

Regarding this clonotype: A read error may be the cause here, since a much bigger clone is one base away. The chain employs TRBV28 and TRBJ1-5, with a weak D call TRBD1 (5 bases). The CDR3 contains 15 residues. The ends were cut back, 6 bases at V and 2 bases at J, with 14 bases in the middle. CDR1 and CDR2 (germline): MDHEN, SYDVKM. CDR3 region: CASSSVGGGNQPQHF. DNA for the CDR3: TGTGCCAGCAGCTCTGTGGGAGGGGGCAATCAGCCCCAGCATTTT.

Of note for this clonotype: Here the CDR3 omits its conserved ending phenylalanine or tryptophan, so a read error is the likely source. This chain connects TRBV30 to TRBJ1-6; maybe TRBD1 (5 bases). The V gene's germline CDR1 is GTSNPN and CDR2 SVGIG (reference sequence). The V end lost 6 bases, the J end lost 5 bases, and 17 bases lay between the germline ends. The CDR3 consists of 15 residues. CDR3: CACRSGGANNSPLHS. For the CDR3, the DNA is TGTGCCTGTCGGAGTGGAGGGGCCAATAATTCACCCCTCCACTCT.

Many counts were recorded for this clonotype. The rearrangement joins TRBV7-9 to TRBJ2-3; D is uncertain. The CDR3 extends over 13 amino acids. Germline V gene data show CDR1 as SEHNR and CDR2 as FQNEAQ (reference sequence). Trimming took off 6 bases at V and 4 bases at J, with 11 bases between the two ends. CDR3 DNA: TGTGCCAGCAGAACAGAATCACCAGATACGCAGTATTTT. Translating gives CASRTESPDTQYF.

This clonotype was observed many times. The chain couples TRBV7-2 to TRBJ2-5; weak D call: TRBD2 (5 bases). Per the germline V gene, CDR1 is SGHTA and CDR2 is FQGNSA. V dropped 0 bases and J dropped 1 base, with 6 bases sitting between them. This CDR3 region has 14 residues. CDR3 DNA: TGTGCCAGCAGCTTAGCTGCGGGCCAAGAGACCCAGTACTTC. It encodes CASSLAAGQETQYF. Based on the CDR3 plus reference TRBV7-2 and TRBJ2-5, the full variable domain is GAGVSQSPSNKVTEKGKDVELRCDPISGHTALYWYRQSLGQGLEFLIYFQGNSAPDKSGLPSDRFSAERTGGSVSTLTIQRTQQEDSAVYLCASSLAAGQETQYFGPGTRLLVL.

This clonotype was counted at least ten times. The chain joins TRBV9 to TRBJ2-7, with TRBD2 as a possible D gene (6 bases). The CDR3 runs 12 residues. The germline V gene encodes CDR1 SGDLS and CDR2 YYNGEE. Trimming took off 10 bases at V and 2 bases at J, with 13 bases between the two ends. CDR3 nucleotides: TGTGCCCGCCGGGACTTCACCTACGAGCAGTACTTC. It codes for CARRDFTYEQYF.

This clonotype was counted ten times or more. This chain uses TRBV5-1 with TRBJ1-1; TRBD1 agrees at 8 bases. The CDR3 covers 15 residues. The germline V gene has CDR1 SGHRS and CDR2 YFSETQ. The V segment lost 6 bases and the J segment 5 bases; nucleotides outside the gene matches: 12. CDR3 DNA sequence: TGCGCCAGCACCGCAGGGGGCGTCGGGAGGACTGAAGCTTTCTTT. As protein: CASTAGGVGRTEAFF.

The chain uses TRBV27 and TRBJ2-2, with TRBD1 matching 9 bases. V was pared by 7 bases and J by 6 bases, with 18 bases of the junction left unmatched. The CDR3 is made up of 18 amino acids. Germline CDR1 and CDR2: MNHEY and SMNVEV (reference sequence). DNA of the CDR3: TGTGCCAGCACAGCCACTGTTTGGGGACAGGGTTTCGCCGGGGAGCTGTTTTTT. Translating it yields CASTATVWGQGFAGELFF.

This clonotype is labeled as medium-sized. The chain employs TRBV20-1 and TRBJ1-2, with no clear D. V was trimmed by 0 bases and J by 4 bases, leaving 12 bases between them. Germline V gene data show CDR1 as DFQATT and CDR2 as SNEGSKA (reference sequence). The CDR3 runs to 14 residues. DNA of the CDR3: TGCAGTGCTAGAGATTTGGTACAGATCTATGGCTACACCTTC. Amino acid sequence: CSARDLVQIYGYTF.

The table lists this clonotype with many counts. The V and J genes are TRBV11-3 and TRBJ1-1; no reliable D call. The V gene lost 5 bases and the J gene lost 0 bases, with 7 bases spanning the gap. The V gene's germline CDR1 is SGHNT and CDR2 YENEEA. The CDR3 runs to 13 residues. The DNA for the CDR3 is TGTGCCAGCAGCGAATCCCTGAACACTGAAGCTTTCTTT. Its translation is CASSESLNTEAFF.

Concerning this clonotype itself: Since a far larger clone is one base different, this is likely a read error. This rearrangement joins TRBV6-4 to TRBJ1-1, with a weak D call TRBD1 (5 bases). CDR1 MRHNA and CDR2 SNTAGT come from the germline V gene. Trimming stripped 3 bases from V and 3 bases from J, with 17 bases between. This CDR3 comprises 16 residues. This CDR3 is CASSEHLGSGHTEAFF. For the CDR3, the DNA is TGTGCCAGCAGTGAACACCTCGGGTCAGGGCACACTGAAGCTTTCTTT.

This clonotype appeared many times. The rearrangement joins TRBV7-9 to TRBJ1-2; TRBD1 might be the D (5 bases). Trimming removed 5 bases from V and 4 bases from J, with 11 bases in between. The CDR3 runs to 13 residues. Per the germline V gene, CDR1 is SEHNR and CDR2 is FQNEAQ (reference sequence). CDR3 in DNA: TGTGCCAGCAGCAGGGACGGGGCCTATGGCTACACCTTC. Translated, it gives CASSRDGAYGYTF.

This clonotype has at least ten counts. The chain has TRBV6-2 or TRBV6-3 and TRBJ2-1, with D possibly being TRBD2 (6 bases). Germline loops: CDR1 MNHEY, CDR2 SVGEGT. V lost 1 base and J lost 0, with 10 bases in between. The CDR3 spans 16 residues. CDR3 residues: CASSYFRGSSYNEQFF. The CDR3 nucleotides are TGTGCCAGCAGTTACTTTCGGGGGAGCTCCTACAATGAGCAGTTCTTC.

The V gene is TRBV20-1, the J gene TRBJ2-2; perhaps TRBD1 as D (7 bases). Germline V gives CDR1 DFQATT, CDR2 SNEGSKA (reference sequence). The V end lost 3 bases, the J end lost 1 base, and 18 bases lay between the germline ends. CDR3 length equals 17 residues. CDR3 in DNA: TGCAGTGCTAGGGGATTTGGCGGGACAGTGAACACCGGGGAGCTGTTTTTT. This translates into CSARGFGGTVNTGELFF.

This clonotype was counted at least ten times. The chain recombines TRBV28 with TRBJ2-5; 10 bases align to TRBD2. CDR1 and CDR2 from the germline V gene are MDHEN and SYDVKM. This CDR3 has 15 amino acids. Unmatched junction bases numbered 5, after V lost 5 bases and J lost 2 bases. The CDR3 region is CASSQQRGGQETQYF. CDR3 sequence (DNA): TGTGCCAGCAGTCAACAGCGGGGGGGACAAGAGACCCAGTACTTC.

The chain joins TRBV28 to TRBJ2-2, with unresolved D. Germline loops: CDR1 MDHEN, CDR2 SYDVKM. The CDR3 totals 13 residues. Trimming cost V 4 bases and J 2 bases, with 5 bases left between them. CDR3 DNA sequence: TGTGCCAGCAGTTACTCTAACACCGGGGAGCTGTTTTTT. Translated: CASSYSNTGELFF.

Ten or more counts support this clonotype. The chain joins TRBV20-1 to TRBJ2-5; weak D call: TRBD1 (6 bases). Germline assignment: CDR1 DFQATT and CDR2 SNEGSKA (reference sequence). V gave up 5 bases and J gave up 1 base, with 8 bases separating them. This CDR3 has 12 residues. CDR3 region: CSAHRAQETQYF. The CDR3 coding sequence is TGCAGTGCTCACAGGGCCCAAGAGACCCAGTACTTC.

V usage is TRBV20-1 and J usage is TRBJ1-5; D is unresolved. Germline V gene sequence: CDR1 DFQATT, CDR2 SNEGSKA (reference sequence). The CDR3 spans 13 residues. The V end lost 6 bases, the J end lost 5 bases, and 14 bases lay between the germline ends. The chain's CDR3 is CSASRGRDQPQHF. The CDR3 DNA is TGCAGTGCCTCCCGGGGTCGAGATCAGCCCCAGCATTTT.

Ten or more counts support this clonotype. The chain is built from TRBV20-1 and TRBJ2-1, with 9 bases that match TRBD1. Germline CDR1 and CDR2: DFQATT and SNEGSKA (reference sequence). The junction had 14 bases not matched to a gene; V was cut back by 6 bases and J by 5 bases. This CDR3 contains 16 residues. Written as DNA, the CDR3 is TGCAGTGCCGAACTGCTAGGGACAGGGCGGGACAATGAGCAGTTCTTC. Amino acids: CSAELLGTGRDNEQFF.